This T cell receptor beta chain is from a study of T cell changes during pregnancy in multiple sclerosis. Sequenced by immunoSEQ multiplex PCR; TCRdb stores in-frame clones only, minus some. This table holds about 30,000 clones, 89% found once. Germline CDR1 GTSNPN, CDR2 SVGIG (reference sequence). The junction had 3 bases not matched to a gene; V was cut back by 3 bases and J by 1 base. The CDR3 is 14 amino acids. The V call is TRBV30, the J call TRBJ2-3; 8 bases match TRBD1. This sample comprised CD8+ T cells from peripheral blood mononuclear cells, obtained in the second trimester of pregnancy. The TCR was taken from a female donor with multiple sclerosis, enrolled in a pregnancy study. The CDR3 is CAWSWGQGTDTQYF. The CDR3 nucleotides are TGTGCCTGGAGCTGGGGACAGGGCACAGATACGCAGTATTTT.